What follows describes a single TCR beta chain. Its cognate antigen has yet to be identified. Base-call qualities are not available, and no considerably larger clone is one nucleotide away. The source of the sample is a study of cytomegalovirus exposure and HLA in healthy donors (dated by TCRdb to about 2017). Study-wide context: According to a later analysis, one platform produced both the 120 validation repertoires and the 550 to 800 repertoires of the first cohort. The study was designed to test whether signatures of past pathogen exposure could be identified by cataloging public T cell receptors. A separate validation cohort of roughly 130 different subjects was used in addition to the approximately 640-subject first cohort. The study combined high-throughput TCR immunosequencing, statistical association of individual TCRs with disease status, and machine learning to predict cytomegalovirus infection status.

The full study reports these points: The validation cohort had no HLA typing available for a later analysis, so co-occurrence within that cohort was assessed over all 130 or so repertoires. In a later analysis, TCRs clustered in the first cohort were found to also tend to co-occur in the roughly 130 validation repertoires, with 94% of cluster scores above 0. The classifier was reported to diagnose cytomegalovirus status with high specificity and sensitivity in both the original cohort and the validation cohort. In vitro tests confirmed that a few of the cytomegalovirus-associated TCR beta chains recognize cytomegalovirus antigens. The authors suggested that the approach could potentially be extended to other disease states and immunological phenotypes. The study gave a list of 150 to 200 TCR beta chains associated with cytomegalovirus. Most TCR sequences were seen in very few donors, while some public TCRs were found in many individuals.

The donors belonged to the validation cohort of 90 to 150 subjects, which was separate from the roughly 700-subject first cohort. Receptor libraries were prepared by the immunoSEQ multiplex PCR assay. Concerning the study's data processing: A statistical classification framework was built for diagnosing cytomegalovirus status from the catalog of TCR beta chain sequences. TCRdb obtained this table from immuneACCESS and retained in-frame rearrangements with V and J assigned. These tables miss some clones; where compared with another copy, unresolved V genes account for less than half of the shortfall, and the remainder is unexplained. V and J calls and clone size are given by that table; D and trimming were obtained from the DNA. The sample contains a few hundred thousand clones, 70% to 90% of them found a single time. The ten largest clones represent approximately 0.8% of the sample. Counted from cysteine to phenylalanine, this CDR3 has 15 amino acids. Only the CDR3 part of the read is kept: 45 bases, read in frame from the first base. The germline V gene (reference sequence) supplies CDR1 PRHDT and CDR2 FYEKMQ. The V end loses 0 bases and the J end loses 7 bases, and a stretch of 12 bases separates them.

This clonotype was sampled from a woman aged 18-29 years in good health and CMV-seronegative. Sequencing used PBMCs. This chain is built from TRBV13 and TRBJ1-4; TRBD1 is a weak D gene call, 6 bases matching. The CDR3 region: CASSLGATGSEKLFF. The sequence in DNA is TGTGCCAGCAGCTTAGGCGCCACAGGGAGTGAAAAACTGTTTTTT. The reference TRBV13 and TRBJ1-4 proteins fill in what lies around the CDR3, so the full variable domain reads AAGVIQSPRHLIKEKRETATLKCYPIPRHDTVYWYQQGPGQDPQFLISFYEKMQSDKGSIPDRFSAQQFSDYHSELNMSSLELGDSALYFCASSLGATGSEKLFFGSGTQLSVL.